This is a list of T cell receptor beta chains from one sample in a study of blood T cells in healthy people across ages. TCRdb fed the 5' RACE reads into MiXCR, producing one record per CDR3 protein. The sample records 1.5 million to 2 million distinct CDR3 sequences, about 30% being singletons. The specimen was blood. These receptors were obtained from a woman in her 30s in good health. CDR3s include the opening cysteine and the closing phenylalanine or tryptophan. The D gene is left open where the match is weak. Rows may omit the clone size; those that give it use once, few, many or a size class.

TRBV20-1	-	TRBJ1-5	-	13	CSARESGFQPQHF	TGCAGTGCTAGAGAGTCGGGTTTTCAGCCCCAGCATTTT
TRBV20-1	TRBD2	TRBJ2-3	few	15	CSAIRRETSTDTQYF	TGCAGTGCTATCCGGCGGGAGACTAGCACAGATACGCAGTATTTT
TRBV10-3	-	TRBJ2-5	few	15	CAISESLTSQETQYF	TGTGCCATCAGTGAGTCGCTTACCAGTCAAGAGACCCAGTACTTC
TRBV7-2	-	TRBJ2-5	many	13	CASSLESGETQYF	TGTGCCAGCAGCTTAGAAAGCGGAGAGACCCAGTACTTC
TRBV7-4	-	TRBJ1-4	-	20	CASSSCSRQSNTATNEKLFF	TGTGCCAGCAGCTCTTGCTCGCGACAGTCTAATACGGCAACTAATGAAAAACTGTTTTTT
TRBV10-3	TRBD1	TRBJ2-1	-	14	CAIRAGGIYNEQFF	TGTGCCATCAGGGCAGGGGGCATCTACAATGAGCAGTTCTTC
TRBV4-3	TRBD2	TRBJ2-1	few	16	CASSPRLAGGGDEQFF	TGCGCCAGCAGCCCCCGACTAGCGGGAGGGGGGGATGAGCAGTTCTTC
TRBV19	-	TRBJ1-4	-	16	CASTRGDRQTHEKLFF	TGTGCCAGTACGCGGGGCGACAGACAGACCCATGAAAAACTGTTTTTT
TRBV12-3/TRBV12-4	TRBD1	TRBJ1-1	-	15	CASSLARDRGPEAFF	TGTGCCAGCAGTTTAGCTCGGGACAGGGGCCCTGAAGCTTTCTTT
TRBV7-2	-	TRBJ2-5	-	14	CASSLARERETQYF	TGTGCCAGCAGCTTAGCCAGGGAGAGAGAGACCCAGTACTTC
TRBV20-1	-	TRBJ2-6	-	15	CSARRPGQGANVLTF	TGCAGTGCTAGAAGGCCAGGGCAGGGGGCCAACGTCCTGACTTTC
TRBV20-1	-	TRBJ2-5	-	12	CSAGPRQETQYF	TGCAGTGCCGGCCCCCGACAAGAGACCCAGTACTTC
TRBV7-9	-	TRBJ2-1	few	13	CASSLAQTDEQFF	TGTGCCAGCAGCTTGGCCCAAACGGATGAGCAGTTCTTC
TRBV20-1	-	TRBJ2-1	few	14	CSVGRVGSYNEQFF	TGCAGTGTGGGCCGGGTTGGCTCCTACAATGAGCAGTTCTTC
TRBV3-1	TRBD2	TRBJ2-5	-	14	CASSQVAGVETQYF	TGTGCCAGCAGCCAAGTGGCGGGAGTGGAGACCCAGTACTTC
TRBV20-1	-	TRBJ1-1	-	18	CSAPHMVRGRGMNTEAFF	TGCAGTGCCCCGCACATGGTCAGGGGAAGAGGCATGAACACTGAAGCTTTCTTT
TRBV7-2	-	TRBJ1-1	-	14	CASSLPGAPTEAFF	TGTGCCAGCAGCTTGCCGGGGGCGCCCACTGAAGCTTTCTTT
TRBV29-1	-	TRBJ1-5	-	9	CSEGTTQHF	TGCAGCGAAGGGACCACCCAGCATTTT
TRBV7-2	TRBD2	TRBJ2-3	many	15	CASSFGLASTDTQYF	TGTGCCAGCAGCTTTGGACTAGCTTCCACAGATACGCAGTATTTT
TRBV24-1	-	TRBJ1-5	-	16	CATSASDGRVNQPQHF	TGTGCCACCAGTGCCTCGGACGGAAGGGTCAATCAGCCCCAGCATTTT
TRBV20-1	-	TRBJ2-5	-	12	CSAEVDPETQYF	TGCAGTGCTGAGGTCGATCCCGAGACCCAGTACTTC
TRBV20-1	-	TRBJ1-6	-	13	CSASLASNSPLHF	TGCAGTGCTAGTCTGGCTTCAAATTCACCCCTCCACTTT
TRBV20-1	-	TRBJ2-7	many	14	CSAPNTAGGYEQYF	TGCAGTGCTCCGAATACAGCGGGCGGCTACGAGCAGTACTTC
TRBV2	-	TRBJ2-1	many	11	CASRGVGEQFF	TGTGCCAGCAGGGGCGTTGGTGAGCAGTTCTTC
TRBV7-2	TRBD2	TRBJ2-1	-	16	CASGLARTSGNNEQFF	TGTGCCAGCGGCTTAGCAAGGACTAGCGGAAACAATGAGCAGTTCTTC
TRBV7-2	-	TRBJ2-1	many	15	CASSLDRAGSNEQFF	TGTGCCAGCAGCTTAGACAGGGCGGGGTCAAATGAGCAGTTCTTC
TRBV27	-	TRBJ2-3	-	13	CASSPGNLDTQYF	TGTGCCAGCTCCCCGGGTAACCTCGATACGCAGTATTTT
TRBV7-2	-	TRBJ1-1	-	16	CASSLVLVKGNTEAFF	TGTGCCAGCAGCCTCGTACTGGTCAAAGGGAACACTGAAGCTTTCTTT
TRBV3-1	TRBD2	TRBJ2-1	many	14	CASSPGLGHNEQFF	TGTGCCAGCAGCCCGGGACTAGGACACAATGAGCAGTTCTTC
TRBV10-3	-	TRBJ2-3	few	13	CAISPEGTDTQYF	TGTGCCATCAGCCCGGAGGGCACAGATACGCAGTATTTT
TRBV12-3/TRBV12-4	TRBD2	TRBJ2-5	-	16	CASSLRGGGVKETQYF	TGTGCCAGCAGTTTAAGGGGCGGGGGGGTAAAGGAGACCCAGTACTTC
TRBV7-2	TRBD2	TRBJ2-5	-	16	CASSSRGSGAYNEQYF	TGTGCCAGCAGCTCGCGGGGTAGCGGGGCTTACAATGAGCAGTACTTC
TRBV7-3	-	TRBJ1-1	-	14	CASRGSGANTEAFF	TGTGCCAGCAGGGGGTCTGGTGCGAACACTGAAGCTTTCTTT
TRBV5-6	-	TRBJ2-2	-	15	CASSYGDRPTRELFF	TGTGCCAGCAGTTACGGGGACCGACCAACCCGGGAGCTGTTTTTT
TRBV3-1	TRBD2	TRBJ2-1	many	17	CASSRLTSGKSYNEQFF	TGTGCCAGCAGCCGCTTGACTAGCGGGAAATCCTACAATGAGCAGTTCTTC
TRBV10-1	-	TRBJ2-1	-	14	CASSPSSGVNEQFF	TGCGCCAGCAGTCCAAGCTCGGGCGTCAATGAGCAGTTCTTC
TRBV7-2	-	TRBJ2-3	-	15	CASSTYRPQADTQDF	TGTGCCAGCAGCACCTACCGGCCGCAGGCAGATACGCAGGATTTT
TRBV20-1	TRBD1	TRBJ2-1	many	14	CSATGTGGLDEQFF	TGCAGTGCTACCGGGACAGGGGGCTTAGATGAGCAGTTCTTC
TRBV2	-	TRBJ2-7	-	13	CASARQGGHEQYF	TGTGCCAGCGCGAGGCAGGGAGGCCACGAGCAGTACTTC
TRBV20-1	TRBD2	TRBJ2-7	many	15	CSARAQLAGVIEQYF	TGCAGTGCTAGAGCACAGCTAGCGGGAGTTATTGAGCAGTACTTC
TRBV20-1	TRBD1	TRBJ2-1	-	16	CSARGGRGTGLNEQFF	TGCAGTGCTAGAGGGGGTCGGGGGACAGGGTTGAATGAGCAGTTCTTC
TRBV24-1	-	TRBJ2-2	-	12	CATSFDTGELFF	TGTGCCACCAGTTTCGACACCGGGGAGCTGTTTTTT
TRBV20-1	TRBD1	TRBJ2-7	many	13	CSASTDRDYEQYF	TGCAGTGCTAGCACCGACAGGGATTACGAGCAGTACTTC
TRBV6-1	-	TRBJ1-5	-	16	CASSVGEGISNQPQHF	TGTGCCAGCAGTGTTGGTGAAGGGATTAGCAATCAGCCCCAGCATTTT
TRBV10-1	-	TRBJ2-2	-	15	CASSGGWGSAGELFF	TGCGCCAGCAGCGGTGGATGGGGGAGCGCCGGGGAGCTGTTTTTT
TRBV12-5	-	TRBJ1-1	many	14	CASGSQGSSTEAFF	TGTGCTAGTGGTTCTCAGGGTTCGAGCACTGAAGCTTTCTTT
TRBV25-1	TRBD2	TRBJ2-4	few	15	CASSEWIAGGGIQYF	TGTGCCAGCAGTGAATGGATAGCGGGGGGTGGCATTCAGTACTTC
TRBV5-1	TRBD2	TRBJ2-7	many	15	CASSPSGGSSYEQYF	TGCGCCAGCAGCCCTAGCGGGGGGAGCTCCTACGAGCAGTACTTC
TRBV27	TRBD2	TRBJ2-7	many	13	CASSDPGTNEQYF	TGTGCCAGCAGCGATCCCGGGACTAACGAGCAGTACTTC
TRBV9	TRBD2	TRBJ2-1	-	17	CASSVAGLAGLLNEQFF	TGTGCCAGCAGCGTTGCAGGACTAGCGGGCCTTCTCAATGAGCAGTTCTTC
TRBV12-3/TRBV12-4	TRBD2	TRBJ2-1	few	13	CANRLAGHNEQFF	TGTGCCAACCGACTAGCGGGACACAATGAGCAGTTCTTC
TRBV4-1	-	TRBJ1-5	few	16	CASSQVLDSSYQPQHF	TGCGCCAGCAGCCAAGTGTTGGACAGCTCTTATCAGCCCCAGCATTTT
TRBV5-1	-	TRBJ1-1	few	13	CASGGPESTEAFF	TGCGCCAGCGGGGGGCCGGAAAGCACTGAAGCTTTCTTT
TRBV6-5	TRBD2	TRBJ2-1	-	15	CASSYGGGPWNERFF	TGTGCCAGCAGTTACGGGGGAGGGCCGTGGAATGAGCGGTTCTTC
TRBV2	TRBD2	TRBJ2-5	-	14	CASRAASGQETQYF	TGTGCCAGCAGGGCCGCTAGCGGGCAAGAGACCCAGTACTTC
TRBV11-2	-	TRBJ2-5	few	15	CASSVVGGPRETQYF	TGTGCCAGCAGCGTAGTGGGGGGGCCGAGAGAGACCCAGTACTTC
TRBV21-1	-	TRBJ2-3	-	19	CASSNGESAGRGRTDTQYF	TGTGCCAGCAGCAATGGGGAGTCGGCAGGGAGGGGTCGCACAGATACGCAGTATTTT
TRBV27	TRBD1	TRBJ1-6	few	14	CASSSGTGYSPLHF	TGTGCCAGCAGTTCCGGGACAGGGTATTCACCCCTCCACTTT
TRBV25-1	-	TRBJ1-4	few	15	CASSLHSGRGEKLFF	TGTGCCAGCAGCCTGCATTCGGGGCGAGGTGAAAAACTGTTTTTT
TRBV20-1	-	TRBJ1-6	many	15	CSARLSGSYNSPLHF	TGCAGTGCTAGACTGTCAGGCAGCTATAATTCACCCCTCCACTTT